This T cell receptor (beta chain) was found in a study of blood T cell repertoires in COVID-19. Study details: Acute and convalescent COVID-19 specimens originated in the United States, Italy and Spain. The analysed material was cDNA or gDNA that came from T cells, B-cell-depleted T cells, or PBMCs.

This clone was recorded only once. Original analysis: By means of reference gene primer amplification, nucleated cell counts were estimated. Assay: immunoSEQ multiplex PCR; the TCRdb copy retains only in-frame clones and omits some. Clonal size and the V and J genes are those of that table, whereas D and trimming came from the DNA. This sample yields about 76,000 clones, of which roughly 90% are seen a single time; 15% to 20% belongs to the top ten. Germline loops: CDR1 MDHEN, CDR2 SYDVKM. The CDR3 covers 15 residues. The ends lost 6 bases at V and 2 bases at J; junction bases unmatched: 6. The sequence came from a human donor in a cohort sampled during active COVID-19. This chain links TRBV28 with TRBJ2-7; TRBD2 matches 11 bases. Input material: peripheral blood. The CDR3 DNA reads TGTGCCAGCAGACCGACTAGCGGGACAACCTACGAGCAGTACTTC. This encodes CASRPTSGTTYEQYF.